This TCR beta chain was sequenced during a study of cytotoxic CD8 clonotypes in ibrutinib-treated CLL. Trimming took 4 bases from V and 1 from J, leaving 6 bases between them. The CDR3 spans 12 residues. The germline gives CDR1 SGHNT, CDR2 YYREEE (reference sequence). Profiled with immunoSEQ multiplex PCR; TCRdb holds only in-frame clones, not every one. The data hold some 130,000 clones, with roughly 80% observed a single time. The clonotype originates from a human donor with chronic lymphocytic leukemia. The V and J genes are TRBV5-4 and TRBJ2-7; D might be TRBD1 (5 bases). Sequences were derived from PBMCs, sampled after 24 months of ibrutinib treatment. The CDR3 DNA is TGTGCCAGCAGCAGGGGATCCTACGAGCAGTACTTC. Protein product: CASSRGSYEQYF.